This T cell receptor (beta chain) was found in a study of CD4 T cells in relation to SARS-CoV-2 and coronaviruses. Overall study findings and caveats: Each donor contributed either pre-pandemic or post-infection samples, not both. In roughly 60% of donors, memory CD4+ clonotypes crossrecognized SARS-CoV-2 and at least one common cold coronavirus spike. The assay detects memory recall responses, not culture-primed primary responses.

Deep TCR-beta sequencing used DNA from uncultured naive and memory CD4+ T cells. Libraries were prepared by immunoSEQ multiplex PCR; TCRdb keeps only in-frame clonotypes and omits some of them. The sample lists 60,000 to 75,000 clones; 85% to 95% were seen once. Trimming cost V 0 bases and J 4 bases; bases outside gene matches: 7. The germline gives CDR1 ENHRY, CDR2 SYGVKD. The CDR3 totals 16 residues. Unexposed donor CD4+ T cells date from about 2010-2018, before the COVID-19 pandemic. As for this clone: As yet, its antigen is unknown.

The receptor was derived from a human donor in good health. The chain couples TRBV10-3 to TRBJ1-1; 8 bases line up with TRBD1. Material: naive CD4+ T cells from PBMCs. The subset denotes: naive CD4+ T cells isolated by negative enrichment. The CDR3 protein is CAISESRQGYATEAFF. The DNA for the CDR3 is TGTGCCATCAGTGAGTCGAGACAGGGGTATGCCACTGAAGCTTTCTTT.